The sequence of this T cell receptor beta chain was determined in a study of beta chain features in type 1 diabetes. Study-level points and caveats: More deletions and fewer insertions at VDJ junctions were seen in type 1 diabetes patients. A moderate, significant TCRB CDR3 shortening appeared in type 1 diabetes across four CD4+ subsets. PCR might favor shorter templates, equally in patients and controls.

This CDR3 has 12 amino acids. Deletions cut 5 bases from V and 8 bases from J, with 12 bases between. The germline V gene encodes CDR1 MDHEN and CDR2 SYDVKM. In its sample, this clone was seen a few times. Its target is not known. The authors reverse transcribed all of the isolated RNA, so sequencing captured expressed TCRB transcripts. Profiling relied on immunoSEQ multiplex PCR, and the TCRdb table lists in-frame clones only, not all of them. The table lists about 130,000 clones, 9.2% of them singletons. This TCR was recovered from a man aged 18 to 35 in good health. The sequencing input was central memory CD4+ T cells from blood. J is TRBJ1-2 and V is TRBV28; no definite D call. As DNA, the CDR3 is TGTGCCAGCAGTGTAACGGGAGAGGGCTACACCTTC. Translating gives CASSVTGEGYTF.